The rows below give T cell receptor beta chains drawn from one sample of a study of cytomegalovirus exposure and HLA in healthy donors. TCRdb's table, derived via immunoSEQ multiplex PCR, lists solely in-frame clones and lacks some. The sample spans fewer than 95,000 clones; the ten largest clones claim approximately 5.3%. The sequenced sample consisted of PBMCs. The receptor set was obtained from a woman aged 40 to 50 in good health and CMV-seropositive. Each CDR3 is given with its conserved first and last residue. The D gene is left open where the match is weak.

V gene,CDR3 length,D gene,J gene,CDR3 protein,CDR3 DNA
TRBV2,16,TRBD1,TRBJ1-4,CASSAPGQTTNEKLFF,TGTGCCAGCAGTGCCCCGGGACAGACCACTAATGAAAAACTGTTTTTT
TRBV11-2,16,.,TRBJ2-5,CASRSTTRGYQETQYF,TGTGCCAGCAGGTCCACCACCCGGGGTTACCAAGAGACCCAGTACTTC
TRBV19,15,TRBD2,TRBJ2-5,CASSPAGVQGETQYF,TGTGCCAGTAGTCCTGCGGGGGTTCAGGGAGAGACCCAGTACTTC
TRBV28,16,TRBD1,TRBJ1-5,CASSFPTGGASRPQHF,TGTGCCAGCAGTTTCCCGACAGGGGGCGCGAGTAGGCCCCAGCATTTT
TRBV4-2,17,.,TRBJ1-5,CASSQVSGGNSNQPQHF,TGTGCCAGCAGCCAAGTAAGCGGAGGTAACAGCAATCAGCCCCAGCATTTT
TRBV10-1,19,TRBD2,TRBJ2-1,CASSPGAGTSGRAYNEQFF,TGCGCCAGCAGTCCCGGGGCCGGGACTAGCGGGAGGGCCTACAATGAGCAGTTCTTC
TRBV4-2,16,TRBD2,TRBJ2-3,CASSQDRAGGGDTQYF,TGTGCCAGCAGCCAAGATCGGGCGGGGGGGGGAGATACGCAGTATTTT
TRBV13,15,.,TRBJ2-3,CASSRGGFGTDTQYF,TGTGCCAGCAGCCGAGGGGGATTTGGGACAGATACGCAGTATTTT
TRBV11-2,17,TRBD1,TRBJ1-6,CASSGPRGPSYNSPLHF,TGTGCCAGCAGCGGACCCAGGGGGCCCTCCTATAATTCACCCCTCCACTTT
TRBV10-3,17,.,TRBJ2-3,CAISESGGTGSTDTQYF,TGTGCCATCAGTGAGTCCGGCGGGACCGGAAGCACAGATACGCAGTATTTT
TRBV19,14,TRBD1,TRBJ2-3,CASSTGVSTDTQYF,TGTGCCAGTTCTACAGGGGTCAGCACAGATACGCAGTATTTT
TRBV5-6,16,TRBD1,TRBJ1-6,CASSSATGMDNSPLHF,TGTGCCAGCAGCTCAGCGACAGGGATGGATAATTCACCCCTCCACTTT
TRBV5-1,15,.,TRBJ2-7,CASSFQSGQSYEQYF,TGCGCCAGCAGCTTCCAAAGCGGGCAGTCCTACGAGCAGTACTTC
TRBV27,15,.,TRBJ1-1,CASSRFATPNTEAFF,TGTGCCAGCAGTCGCTTTGCGACACCGAACACTGAAGCTTTCTTT
TRBV29-1,15,TRBD1,TRBJ2-1,CSVERFWDRGNEQFF,TGCAGCGTTGAGAGATTTTGGGACAGGGGGAATGAGCAGTTCTTC
TRBV18,17,TRBD2,TRBJ2-1,CASSPPRAGGHYNEQFF,TGTGCCAGCTCACCACCCCGAGCGGGAGGCCACTACAATGAGCAGTTCTTC
TRBV6-1,14,.,TRBJ2-5,CASRDTGRGETQYF,TGTGCCAGCAGAGATACAGGGAGGGGAGAGACCCAGTACTTC
TRBV6-4,13,.,TRBJ2-1,CASGGLTYNEQFF,TGTGCCAGCGGGGGACTGACGTACAATGAGCAGTTCTTC
TRBV7-9,17,TRBD2,TRBJ2-5,CASSSGTSGSRGETQYF,TGTGCCAGCAGCTCTGGGACTAGCGGGTCCAGGGGGGAGACCCAGTACTTC
TRBV6-1,12,.,TRBJ2-7,CASSGILYEQYF,TGTGCCAGCAGTGGTATCCTCTACGAGCAGTACTTC
TRBV5-1,15,.,TRBJ2-3,CASSLEVGGTDTQYF,TGCGCCAGCAGCTTGGAGGTGGGAGGAACAGATACGCAGTATTTT
TRBV15,19,TRBD2,TRBJ2-7,CATSSQGLADYYTSYEQYF,TGTGCCACCAGCAGCCAGGGACTAGCGGACTATTATACCTCCTACGAGCAGTACTTC
TRBV4-3,16,.,TRBJ2-2,CASSQDLQGGTGELFF,TGCGCCAGCAGCCAAGATCTCCAGGGCGGCACCGGGGAGCTGTTTTTT
TRBV7-7,16,.,TRBJ2-5,CASSLGGAGFQETQYF,TGTGCTAGCAGCTTAGGGGGAGCGGGCTTCCAAGAGACCCAGTACTTC